A selection of T cell receptor beta chains follows, all from one sample in a study of blood T cell repertoires in COVID-19. Sequencing was performed with immunoSEQ multiplex PCR; in TCRdb, only in-frame clones are kept and a portion is missing. The sample lists some 390,000 clones; approximately 89% were seen once. Sequenced: peripheral blood. The receptors originated from a woman in her sixties with COVID-19, enrolled during active disease. The CDR3 runs from the conserved cysteine through the conserved F or W. Fields, in order: V gene, clone size, D gene, J gene, CDR3 DNA, CDR3 protein. The D gene is left open where the match is weak. Size is omitted from some rows. Given values are once, few, many or a class for expanded clones.

v_call: TRBV7-9; clone_size: .; d_call: TRBD2; j_call: TRBJ2-3; cdr3_nt: TGTGCCAGCAGCCGGACTAGCGGGGGGTCGGGAGATACGCAGTATTTT; cdr3_aa: CASSRTSGGSGDTQYF
v_call: TRBV29-1; clone_size: .; d_call: .; j_call: TRBJ1-1; cdr3_nt: TGCAGCGGGCGGCAGGGATCCAACACTGAAGCTTTCTTT; cdr3_aa: CSGRQGSNTEAFF
v_call: TRBV19; clone_size: .; d_call: TRBD1; j_call: TRBJ1-2; cdr3_nt: TGTGCCAGTAGTGTCGACAGGGACTATGGCTACACCTTC; cdr3_aa: CASSVDRDYGYTF
v_call: TRBV24-1; clone_size: .; d_call: TRBD1; j_call: TRBJ1-1; cdr3_nt: TGTGCCACCAGTGATTCCGGGACAGGGGGGACTGAAGCTTTCTTT; cdr3_aa: CATSDSGTGGTEAFF
v_call: TRBV6-5; clone_size: .; d_call: .; j_call: TRBJ1-1; cdr3_nt: TGTGCCAGCAGTCGAACAGGGAGTACTGAAGCTTTCTTT; cdr3_aa: CASSRTGSTEAFF
v_call: TRBV7-8; clone_size: .; d_call: TRBD2; j_call: TRBJ2-2; cdr3_nt: TGTGCCAGCAGCCCGCGGACTAGCTATACCGGGGAGCTGTTTTTT; cdr3_aa: CASSPRTSYTGELFF
v_call: TRBV4-1; clone_size: .; d_call: TRBD1; j_call: TRBJ2-3; cdr3_nt: TGCGCCAGCAGTCCAACAGGGGGTGTCACAGATACGCAGTATTTT; cdr3_aa: CASSPTGGVTDTQYF
v_call: TRBV19; clone_size: .; d_call: TRBD1; j_call: TRBJ1-1; cdr3_nt: TGTGCCAGTAGTATTTTTATGGGACAGGGCTCGGTCGGAGCTTTCTTT; cdr3_aa: CASSIFMGQGSVGAFF
v_call: TRBV7-7; clone_size: .; d_call: .; j_call: TRBJ2-7; cdr3_nt: TGTGCTAGCAGCCCAACCGGCGGGGTAGGCGAGCAGTACTTC; cdr3_aa: CASSPTGGVGEQYF
v_call: TRBV28; clone_size: few; d_call: TRBD1; j_call: TRBJ1-6; cdr3_nt: TGTGCCAGCAGTCCTCGGGGACAGGAGAGGCCCTATAATTCACCCCTCCACTTT; cdr3_aa: CASSPRGQERPYNSPLHF
v_call: TRBV4-2; clone_size: .; d_call: TRBD2; j_call: TRBJ2-2; cdr3_nt: TGTGCCAGCAGCGCTAGCGGGGGCCCTGGAGGTTCAGGGGAGCTGTTTTTT; cdr3_aa: CASSASGGPGGSGELFF
v_call: TRBV6-5; clone_size: .; d_call: TRBD1; j_call: TRBJ2-7; cdr3_nt: TGTGCCAGCAGTTCCTACCGGGACAGGGACGCCTACGAGCAGTACTTC; cdr3_aa: CASSSYRDRDAYEQYF
v_call: TRBV5-1; clone_size: .; d_call: .; j_call: TRBJ1-1; cdr3_nt: TGCGCCAGCAGCACAGGGATTGAAGCTTTCTTT; cdr3_aa: CASSTGIEAFF
v_call: TRBV19; clone_size: .; d_call: TRBD1; j_call: TRBJ1-2; cdr3_nt: TGTGCCAGTAGTGACAGGGATACTGGCTACACCTTC; cdr3_aa: CASSDRDTGYTF
v_call: TRBV28; clone_size: .; d_call: TRBD1; j_call: TRBJ1-6; cdr3_nt: TGTGCCAGCAGTTTGTTGGGACAGGGACTCTCCTATAATTCACCCCTCCACTTT; cdr3_aa: CASSLLGQGLSYNSPLHF
v_call: TRBV28; clone_size: .; d_call: TRBD1; j_call: TRBJ2-2; cdr3_nt: TGTGCCAGCAGTGCGCCCGGGACAGGGGACACCGGGGAGCTGTTTTTT; cdr3_aa: CASSAPGTGDTGELFF
v_call: TRBV30; clone_size: .; d_call: TRBD1; j_call: TRBJ1-5; cdr3_nt: TGTGCCTGGAAGAACGGACAGGGTACTAATCAGCCCCAGCATTTT; cdr3_aa: CAWKNGQGTNQPQHF
v_call: TRBV27; clone_size: .; d_call: TRBD1; j_call: TRBJ2-2; cdr3_nt: TGTGCCAGCAGCCTTAGGACAGGGAACACCGGGGAGCTGTTTTTT; cdr3_aa: CASSLRTGNTGELFF
v_call: TRBV13; clone_size: once; d_call: TRBD1; j_call: TRBJ1-1; cdr3_nt: TGTGCCAGCAGCTTACGACAGGGAAAAACTGAAGCTTTCTTT; cdr3_aa: CASSLRQGKTEAFF
v_call: TRBV30; clone_size: .; d_call: .; j_call: TRBJ1-5; cdr3_nt: TGTGCCTGGAGTGCAGGTAGCAATCAGCCCCAGCATTTT; cdr3_aa: CAWSAGSNQPQHF
v_call: TRBV5-4; clone_size: .; d_call: TRBD1; j_call: TRBJ1-6; cdr3_nt: TGTGCCAGCAGCAGGGGACAGGGGCTAGGGAATTCACCCCTCCACTTT; cdr3_aa: CASSRGQGLGNSPLHF
v_call: TRBV30; clone_size: .; d_call: .; j_call: TRBJ2-5; cdr3_nt: TGTGCCTGCGATAGGGGGAACCCTCCGCAAGAGACCCAGTACTTC; cdr3_aa: CACDRGNPPQETQYF
v_call: TRBV28; clone_size: .; d_call: .; j_call: TRBJ1-2; cdr3_nt: TGTGCCAGCAGACAGACAGAAACCCCCTATGGCTACACCTTC; cdr3_aa: CASRQTETPYGYTF
v_call: TRBV11-2; clone_size: .; d_call: TRBD1; j_call: TRBJ1-1; cdr3_nt: TGTGCCAGCAGCCACTCCAGGGGGCTGGGAGCTTTCTTT; cdr3_aa: CASSHSRGLGAFF
v_call: TRBV7-2; clone_size: .; d_call: .; j_call: TRBJ1-1; cdr3_nt: TGTGCCAGCAGCTTAGTCCGTCGGGGGAACACTGAAGCTTTCTTT; cdr3_aa: CASSLVRRGNTEAFF
v_call: TRBV7-3; clone_size: .; d_call: TRBD2; j_call: TRBJ2-1; cdr3_nt: TGTGCCAGCAGCTTAGTACTAGCGGGGTCCTACAATGAGCAGTTCTTC; cdr3_aa: CASSLVLAGSYNEQFF
v_call: TRBV5-1; clone_size: .; d_call: TRBD2; j_call: TRBJ2-1; cdr3_nt: TGCGCCAGCACCGCGACTAGCGGGAGCTCCTACAATGAGCAGTTCTTC; cdr3_aa: CASTATSGSSYNEQFF
v_call: TRBV9; clone_size: .; d_call: TRBD2; j_call: TRBJ2-7; cdr3_nt: TGTGCCAGCAGCGTAGCTAGCGGGGGGCTGCACGAGCAGTACTTC; cdr3_aa: CASSVASGGLHEQYF
v_call: TRBV5-8; clone_size: .; d_call: .; j_call: TRBJ2-7; cdr3_nt: TGTGCCAGCAGCTTATGGGGCGCTCCCTACGAGCAGTACTTC; cdr3_aa: CASSLWGAPYEQYF
v_call: TRBV6-5; clone_size: .; d_call: .; j_call: TRBJ1-1; cdr3_nt: TGTGCCAGCAGATCGCCCCAGGACACTGAAGCTTTCTTT; cdr3_aa: CASRSPQDTEAFF
v_call: TRBV3-1/TRBV3-2; clone_size: .; d_call: TRBD2; j_call: TRBJ2-1; cdr3_nt: TGTGCCAGCAGCCAACTAGCGGGGGGTACGAGCTCCTACAATGAGCAGTTCTTC; cdr3_aa: CASSQLAGGTSSYNEQFF